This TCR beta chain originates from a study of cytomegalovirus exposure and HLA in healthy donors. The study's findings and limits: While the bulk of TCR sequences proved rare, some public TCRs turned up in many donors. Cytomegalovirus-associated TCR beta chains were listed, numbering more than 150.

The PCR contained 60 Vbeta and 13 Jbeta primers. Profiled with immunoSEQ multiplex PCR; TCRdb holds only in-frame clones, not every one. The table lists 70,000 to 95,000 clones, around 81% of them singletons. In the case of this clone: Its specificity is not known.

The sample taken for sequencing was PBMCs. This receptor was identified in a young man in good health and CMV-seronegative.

The CDR3 reads CASSPRPGNNSPLHF. The CDR3 DNA reads as TGTGCCAGCTCACCACGCCCAGGGAATAATTCACCCCTCCACTTT. The V call is TRBV18, the J call TRBJ1-6, with D perhaps TRBD1 (5 bases). The CDR3 runs 15 residues. Germline values: CDR1 KGHSH, CDR2 LQKENI. Between the trimmed V and J ends, which lost 1 base and 5 bases, there was a span of 9 bases.